A selection of T cell receptor beta chains follows, all from one sample in a study of blood T cell repertoires in COVID-19. Profiled with immunoSEQ multiplex PCR; TCRdb holds only in-frame clones, not every one. Of about 80,000 clones in the sample, about 83% were seen once. The source material was peripheral blood. The receptors here all came from a man older than 75 with active or convalescent COVID-19. Each CDR3 is given without its conserved first and last residue. Clone size is given for some rows only: seen once, a few or many times, or a class if the clone is expanded.

clone_size	v_call	j_call	cdr3_aa
NA	TRBV6-5	TRBJ1-1	ASGPGGPMNTEAF
NA	TRBV5-6	TRBJ1-2	ASSLANRNYGYT
NA	TRBV5-5	TRBJ2-3	ASSLSYGSRADTQY
NA	TRBV18	TRBJ1-5	ASSPPGGRNQPQH
NA	TRBV5-6	TRBJ2-7	ASSLLDRTYEQY
NA	TRBV30	TRBJ1-2	AWRVHIGGRGYGYT
NA	TRBV13	TRBJ2-7	ASSLGRWASRRASYEQY
NA	TRBV29-1	TRBJ2-5	SVVRGETQY
NA	TRBV27	TRBJ1-4	ASSLELTNEKLF
NA	TRBV10-1	TRBJ2-5	ASSEGPQETQY
NA	TRBV30	TRBJ2-3	AWSEGTDTDTQY
NA	TRBV6-2/TRBV6-3	TRBJ2-1	ASSYRGSGRFSSYNEQF
NA	TRBV7-9	TRBJ2-2	ASSSPGGRPDGELF
few	TRBV7-3	TRBJ2-2	ASSFLQSGAGELF
NA	TRBV5-6	TRBJ1-2	ASSSTGVQGYT
NA	TRBV5-1	TRBJ2-3	ASSMRTSPYNRTDTQY
NA	TRBV5-5	TRBJ1-1	ASSPRTGMNTEAF
NA	TRBV14	TRBJ1-1	ASRATGAGTEAF
NA	TRBV11-2	TRBJ1-5	ASSPDQGIGNQPQH
NA	TRBV5-6	TRBJ1-5	ASSLGLVEPQH
few	TRBV29-1	TRBJ1-1	SVGQGAGNTEAF
once	TRBV29-1	TRBJ2-3	SVGVAGPPADTQY
once	TRBV6-5	TRBJ1-1	ASSQSQGGNTEAF
once	TRBV19	TRBJ1-2	ASSEGTGSFTYGYT
NA	TRBV7-9	TRBJ2-1	ASSLALGGTYNEQF
NA	TRBV28	TRBJ2-3	ASSLGTTDTQY
NA	TRBV28	TRBJ1-5	ASSAGIATGNQPQH
NA	TRBV19	TRBJ2-1	ASSNSGRVYNEQF
NA	TRBV6-5	TRBJ2-3	ASRRSLSDTQY